This TCR beta chain was recovered during a study of T cell repertoires in cytomegalovirus infection. As for the study in general: Public TCR beta signatures marked donors with CMV infection and the matching HLA.

Study-level points and caveats: CMV-specific TCR beta clonotypes restricted by HLA-C dominated the ex vivo response. Pooled public TCR beta family frequency picked out CMV carriers with the relevant HLA.

Each CDR3 protein gets one entry after TCRdb re-called the reads with MiXCR. The sample records some 130,000 distinct CDR3 sequences, around 25% being singletons. This clonotype was detected many times. Its matching antigen is unknown. This CDR3 has 17 residues. V lost 7 bases to trimming and J lost 2 bases, with 18 bases between them. From germline, CDR1 is SGHVS and CDR2 FNYEAQ. The chain joins TRBV7-6 to TRBJ2-6; a weak D match, TRBD2 (7 bases). This sequence was found in a human donor in good health (CMV status not recorded). Some clones in this sample may be carry-over from other donors' samples. Sequencing was performed on PBMCs, sequenced either directly or after in vitro stimulation (not recorded which). CDR3: CASTLRSGGPGANVLTF. CDR3 coding DNA: TGTGCCAGCACTCTGAGGTCCGGGGGGCCTGGGGCCAACGTCCTGACTTTC.